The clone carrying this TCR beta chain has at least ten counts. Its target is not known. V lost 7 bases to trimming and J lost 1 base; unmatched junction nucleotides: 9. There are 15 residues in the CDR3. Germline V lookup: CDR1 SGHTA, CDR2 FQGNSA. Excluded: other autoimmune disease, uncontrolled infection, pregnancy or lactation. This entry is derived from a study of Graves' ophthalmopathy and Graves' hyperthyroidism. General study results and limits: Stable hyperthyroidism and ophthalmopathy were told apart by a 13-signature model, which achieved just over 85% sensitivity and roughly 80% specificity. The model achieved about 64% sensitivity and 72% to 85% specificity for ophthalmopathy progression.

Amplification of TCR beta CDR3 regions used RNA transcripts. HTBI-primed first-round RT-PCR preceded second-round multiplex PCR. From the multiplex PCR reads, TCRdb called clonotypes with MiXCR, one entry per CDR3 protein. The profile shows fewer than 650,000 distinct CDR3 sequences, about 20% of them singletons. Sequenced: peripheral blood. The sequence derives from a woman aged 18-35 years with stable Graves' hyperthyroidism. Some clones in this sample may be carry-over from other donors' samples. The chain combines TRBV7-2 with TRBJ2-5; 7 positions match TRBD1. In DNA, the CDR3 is TGTGCCAGCACGACCGGGACAGCAGCCCAAGAGACCCAGTACTTC. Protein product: CASTTGTAAQETQYF.